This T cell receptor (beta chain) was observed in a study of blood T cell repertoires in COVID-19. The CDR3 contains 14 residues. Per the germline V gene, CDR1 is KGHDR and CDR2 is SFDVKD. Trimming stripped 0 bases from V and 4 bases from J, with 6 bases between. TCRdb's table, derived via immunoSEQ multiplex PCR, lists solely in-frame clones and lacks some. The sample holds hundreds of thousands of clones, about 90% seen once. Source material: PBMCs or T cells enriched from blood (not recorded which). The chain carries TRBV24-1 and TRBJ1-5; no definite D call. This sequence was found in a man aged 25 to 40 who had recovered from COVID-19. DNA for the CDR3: TGTGCCACCAGTGATTTGGGAGAAAATCAGCCCCAGCATTTT. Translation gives CATSDLGENQPQHF.